This T cell receptor beta chain was captured in a study of T cell responses to AZD1222 COVID-19 vaccine. On the study more broadly: Recipients boosted at about 4 weeks or about 12 weeks are pooled.

Here immunoSEQ multiplex PCR was the method, and the copy in TCRdb shows in-frame clones only, minus some. The table includes about 150,000 clones, about 92% detected once. Germline V gives CDR1 ENHRY, CDR2 SYGVKD. Trimming at V came to 6 bases and at J to 3 bases, leaving 8 bases not matched to a gene. This CDR3 spans 16 amino acids. Worth noting for this clone: The target antigen is unknown.

Whole-study findings and limits: Unmutated variant regions are reportedly targeted by nearly half of spike-specific TCRs. Among AZD1222 vaccinees, only five to seven were seropositive at baseline.

This sequence joins TRBV10-3 and TRBJ1-1; the match to TRBD1 covers 12 bases. The sequenced sample was peripheral blood, obtained on day 0 of AZD1222 vaccination. The clonotype comes from an adult in good health. The CDR3 spells CAIRGTGGAGDTEAFF. In nucleotides, the CDR3 is TGTGCCATCAGGGGGACAGGGGGCGCGGGGGACACTGAAGCTTTCTTT.